Listed below are T cell receptor beta chains from one sample, sequenced in a study of blood T cell repertoires in COVID-19. This table comes from immunoSEQ multiplex PCR, and its TCRdb copy is limited to in-frame clones, with some not included. This table has 150,000 to 200,000 clones, more than 80% appearing once. The material sequenced was peripheral blood. The source is a woman aged 80 or older with COVID-19, enrolled during active disease. Each CDR3 is given with its conserved first and last residue. Each record gives: J gene, V gene, D gene, clone size, CDR3 protein, CDR3 DNA. D genes are given only for firm matches. Size is omitted from some rows. Given values are once, few, many or a class for expanded clones.

TRBJ2-5 TRBV9 . . CASSVGLGSVETQYF TGTGCCAGCAGCGTAGGCCTAGGCAGTGTAGAGACCCAGTACTTC
TRBJ1-1 TRBV20-1 TRBD1 . CSAGTVTEAFF TGCAGTGCGGGGACAGTGACTGAAGCTTTCTTT
TRBJ1-1 TRBV28 . . CASSYPGGNTEAFF TGTGCCAGCAGTTACCCCGGCGGAAACACTGAAGCTTTCTTT
TRBJ2-7 TRBV9 TRBD1 . CASSFRDSQTYEQYF TGTGCCAGCAGCTTTCGGGACAGCCAGACCTACGAGCAGTACTTC
TRBJ2-3 TRBV28 . . CASSRQVSTDTQYF TGTGCCAGCAGTCGACAGGTTAGCACAGATACGCAGTATTTT
TRBJ2-5 TRBV11-2 TRBD2 . CASSLGRGGLETQYF TGTGCCAGCAGCTTAGGTCGGGGGGGTTTAGAGACCCAGTACTTC
TRBJ2-2 TRBV10-3 TRBD2 . CAIREGTSGIDGELFF TGTGCCATCAGGGAGGGGACTAGCGGGATTGACGGGGAGCTGTTTTTT
TRBJ1-2 TRBV19 . . CASSAPPEGNYGYTF TGTGCCAGTAGTGCCCCCCCTGAGGGTAACTATGGCTACACCTTC
TRBJ2-2 TRBV27 TRBD2 . CASSPSGRANTGELFF TGTGCCAGCAGTCCTAGCGGGAGGGCTAACACCGGGGAGCTGTTTTTT
TRBJ2-7 TRBV14 . . CASGPSYEQYF TGTGCCTCAGGTCCCTCCTACGAGCAGTACTTC
TRBJ1-2 TRBV9 TRBD1 few CASSVEQGTMNYGYTF TGTGCCAGCAGCGTAGAACAGGGGACAATGAACTATGGCTACACCTTC
TRBJ1-1 TRBV2 TRBD1 . CASSATGVNTEAFF TGTGCCAGCAGCGCCACAGGGGTGAACACTGAAGCTTTCTTT
TRBJ1-1 TRBV2 . . CASKVGAIAEAFF TGTGCCAGCAAGGTGGGCGCGATAGCTGAAGCTTTCTTT
TRBJ2-4 TRBV4-3 TRBD2 . CASSQDLRGGKNIQYF TGCGCCAGCAGCCAAGATCTGCGGGGGGGTAAAAACATTCAGTACTTC
TRBJ1-3 TRBV5-1 . . CASSFTAAGNTIYF TGCGCCAGCAGCTTTACAGCGGCTGGAAACACCATATATTTT
TRBJ2-7 TRBV2 . . CATTMAPGYEQYF TGTGCCACCACGATGGCCCCAGGGTACGAGCAGTACTTC
TRBJ2-7 TRBV2 . . CASSDHPRDFFYEQYF TGTGCCAGCAGTGACCACCCACGGGACTTTTTCTACGAGCAGTACTTC
TRBJ2-7 TRBV10-3 . . CAIRNRDTGHEQYF TGTGCCATCAGAAACCGGGACACGGGACACGAGCAGTACTTC
TRBJ1-1 TRBV6-2/TRBV6-3 . once CASSYSTGFTEAFF TGTGCCAGCAGTTACTCGACGGGGTTCACTGAAGCTTTCTTT
TRBJ2-7 TRBV7-9 TRBD1 . CASSAAGGEQYF TGTGCCAGCAGCGCCGCAGGGGGCGAGCAGTACTTC
TRBJ1-1 TRBV2 . once CASRGPGVAKREGEAFF TGTGCCAGCAGGGGGCCAGGGGTCGCTAAGCGTGAGGGTGAAGCTTTCTTT
TRBJ2-2 TRBV9 TRBD2 few CASSPRGDANTGELFF TGTGCCAGCAGCCCCCGGGGGGACGCGAACACCGGGGAGCTGTTTTTT
TRBJ1-2 TRBV6-6 . . CASSKTREARGYTF TGTGCCAGCAGCAAAACCAGGGAGGCGCGTGGCTACACCTTC